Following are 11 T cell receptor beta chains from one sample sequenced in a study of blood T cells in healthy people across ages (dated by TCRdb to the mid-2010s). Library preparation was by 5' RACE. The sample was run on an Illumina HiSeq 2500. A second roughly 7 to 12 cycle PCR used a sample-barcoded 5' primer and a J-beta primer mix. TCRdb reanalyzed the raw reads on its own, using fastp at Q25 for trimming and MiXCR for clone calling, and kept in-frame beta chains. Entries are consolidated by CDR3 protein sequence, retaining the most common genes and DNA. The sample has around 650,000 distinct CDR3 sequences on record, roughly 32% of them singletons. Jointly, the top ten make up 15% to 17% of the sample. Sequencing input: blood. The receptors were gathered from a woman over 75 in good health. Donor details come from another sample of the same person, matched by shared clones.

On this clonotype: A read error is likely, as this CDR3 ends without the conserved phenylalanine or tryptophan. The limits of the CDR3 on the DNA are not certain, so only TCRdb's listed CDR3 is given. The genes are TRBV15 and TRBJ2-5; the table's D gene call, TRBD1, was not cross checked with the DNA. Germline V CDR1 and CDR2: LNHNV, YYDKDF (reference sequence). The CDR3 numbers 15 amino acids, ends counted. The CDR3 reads CATSRAGGEGYTFGS.

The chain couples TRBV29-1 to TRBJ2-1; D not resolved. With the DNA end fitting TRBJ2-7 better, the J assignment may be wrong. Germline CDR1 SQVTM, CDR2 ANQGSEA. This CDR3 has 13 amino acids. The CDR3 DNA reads TGCAGCGTTGAAGATAGCTCCTACAATGAGCAGTACTTC. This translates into CSVEDSSYNEQYF.

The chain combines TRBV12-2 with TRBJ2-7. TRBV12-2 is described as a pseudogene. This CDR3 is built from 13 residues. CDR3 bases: TGTGCAAGTCGCTTTGTTATTTGGCGAAAGCAGTACTTC. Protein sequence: CASRFVIWRKQYF.

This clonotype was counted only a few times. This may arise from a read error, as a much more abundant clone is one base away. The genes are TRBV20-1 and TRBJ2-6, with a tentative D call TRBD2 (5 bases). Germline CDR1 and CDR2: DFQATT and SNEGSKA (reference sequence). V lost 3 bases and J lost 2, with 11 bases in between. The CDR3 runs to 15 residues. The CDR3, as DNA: TGCAGTGCTAGCATGAGGGTCCCTGGGGCCAACGTCCTGACTTTC. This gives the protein CSASMRVPGANVLTF.

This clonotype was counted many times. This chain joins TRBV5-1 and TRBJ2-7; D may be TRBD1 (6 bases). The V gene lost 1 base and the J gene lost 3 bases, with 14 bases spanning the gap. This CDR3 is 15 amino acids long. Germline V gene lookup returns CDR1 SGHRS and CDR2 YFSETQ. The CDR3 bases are TGCGCCAGCAGCTTGTCGTGGCAGGGGATCTACGAGCAGTACTTC. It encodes CASSLSWQGIYEQYF.

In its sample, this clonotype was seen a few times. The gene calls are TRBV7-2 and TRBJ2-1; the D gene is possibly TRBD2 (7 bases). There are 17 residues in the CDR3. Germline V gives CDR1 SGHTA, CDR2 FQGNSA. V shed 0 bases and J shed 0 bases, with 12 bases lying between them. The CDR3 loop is CASSLAQGRGSYNEQFF. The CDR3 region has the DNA TGTGCCAGCAGCTTAGCGCAGGGGAGGGGCTCCTACAATGAGCAGTTCTTC.

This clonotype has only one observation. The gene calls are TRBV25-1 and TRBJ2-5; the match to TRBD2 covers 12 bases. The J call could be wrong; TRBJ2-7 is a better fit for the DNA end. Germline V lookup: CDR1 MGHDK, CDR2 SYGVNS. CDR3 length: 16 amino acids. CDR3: CASSSPGLAGVYEQYF. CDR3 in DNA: TGTGCCAGCAGTAGTCCGGGACTAGCGGGCGTATACGAGCAGTACTTC.

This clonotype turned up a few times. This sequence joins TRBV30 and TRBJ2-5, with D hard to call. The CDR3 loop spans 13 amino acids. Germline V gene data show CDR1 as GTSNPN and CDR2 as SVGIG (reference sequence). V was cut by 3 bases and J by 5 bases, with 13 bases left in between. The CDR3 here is CAWRGPFHETQYF. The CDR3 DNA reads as TGTGCCTGGAGGGGCCCCTTTCACGAGACCCAGTACTTC.

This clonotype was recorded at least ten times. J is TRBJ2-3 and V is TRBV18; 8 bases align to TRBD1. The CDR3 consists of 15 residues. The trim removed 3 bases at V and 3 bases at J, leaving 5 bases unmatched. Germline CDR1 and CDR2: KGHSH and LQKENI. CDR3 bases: TGTGCCAGCTCACCGGGACAGGCCATAACAGATACGCAGTATTTT. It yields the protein CASSPGQAITDTQYF.

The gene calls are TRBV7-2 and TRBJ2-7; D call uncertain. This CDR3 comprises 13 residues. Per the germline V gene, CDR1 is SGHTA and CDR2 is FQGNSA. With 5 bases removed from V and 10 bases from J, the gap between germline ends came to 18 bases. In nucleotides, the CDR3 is TGTGCCAGCAGCATACTGACCGCTCCCCCTCAGTACTTC. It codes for CASSILTAPPQYF.

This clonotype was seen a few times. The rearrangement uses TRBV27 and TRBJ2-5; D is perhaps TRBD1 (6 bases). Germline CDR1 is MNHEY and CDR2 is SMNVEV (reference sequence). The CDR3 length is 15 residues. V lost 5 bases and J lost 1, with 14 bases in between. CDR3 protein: CASSPRRTVQETQYF. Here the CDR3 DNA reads TGTGCCAGCAGTCCCCGTAGGACAGTCCAAGAGACCCAGTACTTC.